This T cell receptor (beta chain) was captured by sequencing in a study of blood T cells in healthy people across ages. Study-wide points: Greater diversity and more naive CD4+ cells were seen in long-lived donors than in aged donors.

Alongside a J-beta primer mix, a sample-barcoded 5' primer served in a second PCR lasting roughly 6 to 12 cycles. Each cDNA molecule was tagged by a template-switch adaptor with 12 random nucleotides. TCRdb itself ran the 5' RACE reads through MiXCR, one entry per CDR3 protein. The sample yields about 1,800,000 distinct CDR3 sequences, roughly 30% seen once. This clonotype turned up a few times. The antigen is not known. This receptor was taken from a woman aged 30 to 39 in good health. The sample consisted of blood.

The DNA of the CDR3 is TGTGCCAGCAAGTCCGCGCGGGTCACCGGGGAGCTGTTTTTT. It encodes CASKSARVTGELFF. The chain carries TRBV12-3 or TRBV12-4 and TRBJ2-2; a weak D match, TRBD2 (5 bases). This CDR3 contains 14 residues. V lost 7 bases to trimming and J lost 4 bases, with 13 bases between them.